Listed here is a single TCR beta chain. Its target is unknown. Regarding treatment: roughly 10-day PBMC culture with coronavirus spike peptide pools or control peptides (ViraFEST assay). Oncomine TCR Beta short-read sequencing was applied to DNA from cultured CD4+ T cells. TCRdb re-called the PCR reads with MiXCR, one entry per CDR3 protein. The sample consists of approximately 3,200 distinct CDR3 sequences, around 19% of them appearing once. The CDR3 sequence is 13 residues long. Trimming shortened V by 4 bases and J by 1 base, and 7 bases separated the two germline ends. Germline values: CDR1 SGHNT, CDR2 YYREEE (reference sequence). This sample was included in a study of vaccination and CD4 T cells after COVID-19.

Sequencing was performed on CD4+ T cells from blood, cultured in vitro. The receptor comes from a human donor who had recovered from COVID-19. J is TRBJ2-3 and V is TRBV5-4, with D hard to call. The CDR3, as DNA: TGTGCCAGCAGCCAGGCCGGCACAGATACGCAGTATTTT. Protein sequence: CASSQAGTDTQYF. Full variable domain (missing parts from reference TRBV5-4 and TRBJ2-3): ETGVTQSPTHLIKTRGQQVTLRCSSQSGHNTVSWYQQALGQGPQFIFQYYREEENGRGNFPPRFSGLQFPNYSSELNVNALELDDSALYLCASSQAGTDTQYFGPGTRLTVL.